This T cell receptor beta chain stems from a study of OX40 agonist ivuxolimab in advanced cancers. Study-wide context: Ivuxolimab, which is an agonistic anti-OX40 (CD134) antibody, was administered to the patients.

Sequencing was performed with immunoSEQ multiplex PCR; in TCRdb, only in-frame clones are kept and a portion is missing. The sample yields 85,000 to 130,000 clones, 90% seen once. Sample: CD4+ or CD8+ T cells sorted from blood, taken in a trial of the OX40 agonist ivuxolimab. The origin of this receptor is an adult with an advanced solid tumor such as melanoma, head and neck, liver or kidney cancer.

The CDR3 nucleotides read TGTGCCAGCAGCGCGGGAAGGTCAGATGGCTACACCTTC. Its translation: CASSAGRSDGYTF. The V and J genes are TRBV5-4 and TRBJ1-2; D is uncertain. Trimming removed 4 bases from V and 6 bases from J, with 13 bases in between. The V gene's germline CDR1 is SGHNT and CDR2 YYREEE (reference sequence). CDR3 length: 13 amino acids.